What follows describes a single TCR beta chain. The PCR ran on 60 Vbeta and 13 Jbeta primers. Study processing details: Later reanalysis found approximately 76 million unique TCR beta chains, 10 million to 12 million of them shared. Profiling relied on immunoSEQ multiplex PCR, and the TCRdb table lists in-frame clones only, not all of them. The D gene and trimming were derived from the DNA, and the V and J assignments and clone size from that table. The sample consists of around 180,000 clones, 80% of them appearing once. Looked up from germline, CDR1 is SGHTA and CDR2 is FQGNSA. This CDR3 region has 16 residues. Losses at the gene ends were 5 bases for V and 0 bases for J; bases not matched to a gene: 8. The data were obtained in a study of cytomegalovirus exposure and HLA in healthy donors. For the study at large: The roughly 100 million unique TCR beta sequences, from about 179 million T cells, were found by an earlier analysis.

This rearrangement joins TRBV7-2 to TRBJ2-7; 9 nucleotides agree with TRBD2. Sequenced material: PBMCs. This clonotype originated in a man aged 35 to 55 in good health and CMV-seronegative. The CDR3 bases are TGTGCCAGCAGCGCAAGAGGCGGGGGGGCCTCCTACGAGCAGTACTTC. It yields the protein CASSARGGGASYEQYF.